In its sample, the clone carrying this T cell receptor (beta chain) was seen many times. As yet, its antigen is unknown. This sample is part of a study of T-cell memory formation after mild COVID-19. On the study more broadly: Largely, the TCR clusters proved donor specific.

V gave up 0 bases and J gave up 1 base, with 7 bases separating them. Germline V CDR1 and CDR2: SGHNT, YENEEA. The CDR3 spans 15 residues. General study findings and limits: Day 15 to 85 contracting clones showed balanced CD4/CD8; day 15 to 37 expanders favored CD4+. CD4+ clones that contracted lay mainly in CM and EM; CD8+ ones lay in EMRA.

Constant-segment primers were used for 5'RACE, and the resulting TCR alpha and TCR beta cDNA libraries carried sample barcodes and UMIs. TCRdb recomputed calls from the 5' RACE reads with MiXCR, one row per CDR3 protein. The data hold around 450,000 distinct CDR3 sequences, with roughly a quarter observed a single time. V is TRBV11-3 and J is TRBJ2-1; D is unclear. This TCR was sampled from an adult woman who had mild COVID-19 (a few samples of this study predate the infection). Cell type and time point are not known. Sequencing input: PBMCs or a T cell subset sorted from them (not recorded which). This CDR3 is CASSLESSSYNEQFF. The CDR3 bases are TGTGCCAGCAGCTTAGAAAGCAGTTCCTACAATGAGCAGTTCTTC.